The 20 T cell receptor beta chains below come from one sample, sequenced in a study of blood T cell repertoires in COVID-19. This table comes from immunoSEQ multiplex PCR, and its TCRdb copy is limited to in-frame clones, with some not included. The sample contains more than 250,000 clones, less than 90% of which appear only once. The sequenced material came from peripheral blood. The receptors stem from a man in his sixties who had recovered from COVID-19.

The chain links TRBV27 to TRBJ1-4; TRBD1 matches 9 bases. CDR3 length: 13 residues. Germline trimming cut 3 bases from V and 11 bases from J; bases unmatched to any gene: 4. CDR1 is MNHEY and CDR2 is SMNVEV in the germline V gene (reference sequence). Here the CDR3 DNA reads TGTGCCAGCAGTTTTGGGACAGGGTACAAACTGTTTTTT. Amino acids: CASSFGTGYKLFF. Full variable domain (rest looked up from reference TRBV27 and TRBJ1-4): EAQVTQNPRYLITVTGKKLTVTCSQNMNHEYMSWYRQDPGLGLRQIYYSMNVEVTDKGDVPEGYKVSRKEKRNFPLILESPSPNQTSLYFCASSFGTGYKLFFGSGTQLSVL.

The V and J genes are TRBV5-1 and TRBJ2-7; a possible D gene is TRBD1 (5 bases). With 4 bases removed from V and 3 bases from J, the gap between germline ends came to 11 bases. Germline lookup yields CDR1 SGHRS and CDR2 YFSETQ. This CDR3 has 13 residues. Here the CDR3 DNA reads TGCGCCAGCAGCCGGACACAAGACTACGAGCAGTACTTC. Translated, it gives CASSRTQDYEQYF.

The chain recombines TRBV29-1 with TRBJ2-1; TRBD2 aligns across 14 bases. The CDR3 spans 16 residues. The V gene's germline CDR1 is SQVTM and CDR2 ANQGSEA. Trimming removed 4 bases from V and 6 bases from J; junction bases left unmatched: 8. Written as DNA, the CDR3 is TGCAGCGTTGCGGGACTAGCGGGAGTTGGGTTCAATGAGCAGTTCTTC. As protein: CSVAGLAGVGFNEQFF.

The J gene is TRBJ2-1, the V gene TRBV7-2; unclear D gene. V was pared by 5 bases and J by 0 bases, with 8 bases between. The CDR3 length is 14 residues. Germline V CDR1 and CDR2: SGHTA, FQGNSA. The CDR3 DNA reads TGTGCCAGCAGCCCTTCCCGCTCCTACAATGAGCAGTTCTTC. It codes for CASSPSRSYNEQFF.

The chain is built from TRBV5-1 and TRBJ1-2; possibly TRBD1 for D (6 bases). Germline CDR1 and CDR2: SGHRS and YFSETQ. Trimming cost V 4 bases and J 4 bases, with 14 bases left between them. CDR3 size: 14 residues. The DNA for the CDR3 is TGCGCCAGCAGCCAGGGGCCTAACTCCTATGGCTACACCTTC. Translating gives CASSQGPNSYGYTF.

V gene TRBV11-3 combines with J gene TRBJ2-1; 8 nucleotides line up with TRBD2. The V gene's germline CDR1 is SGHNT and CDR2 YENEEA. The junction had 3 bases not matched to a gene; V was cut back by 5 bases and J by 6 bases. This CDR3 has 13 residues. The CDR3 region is CASSIGTSNEQFF. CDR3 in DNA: TGTGCCAGCAGCATCGGGACTAGCAATGAGCAGTTCTTC.

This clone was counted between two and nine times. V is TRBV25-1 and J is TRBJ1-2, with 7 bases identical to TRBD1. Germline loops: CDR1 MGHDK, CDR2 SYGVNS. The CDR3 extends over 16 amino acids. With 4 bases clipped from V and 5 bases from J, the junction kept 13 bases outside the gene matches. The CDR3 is CASSGTLGTDPYGYTF. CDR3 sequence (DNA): TGTGCCAGCAGTGGAACCCTCGGGACAGACCCTTATGGCTACACCTTC.

The CDR3 DNA is TGTGCCACCAGTGACAGGACAGGGGCGCAGTTCTTC. Its protein is CATSDRTGAQFF. The chain uses TRBV24-1 and TRBJ2-1; 9 bases are a match to TRBD1. This CDR3 is 12 amino acids long. The junction had 3 bases not matched to a gene; V was cut back by 4 bases and J by 12 bases. In germline, CDR1 is KGHDR, CDR2 SFDVKD.

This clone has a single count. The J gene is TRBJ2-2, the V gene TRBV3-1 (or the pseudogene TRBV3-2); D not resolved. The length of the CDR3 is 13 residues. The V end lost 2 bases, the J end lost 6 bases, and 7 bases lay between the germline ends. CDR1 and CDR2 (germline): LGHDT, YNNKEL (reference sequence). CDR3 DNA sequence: TGTGCCAGCAGCCAACCCCCCGCCGGGGAGCTGTTTTTT. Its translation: CASSQPPAGELFF.

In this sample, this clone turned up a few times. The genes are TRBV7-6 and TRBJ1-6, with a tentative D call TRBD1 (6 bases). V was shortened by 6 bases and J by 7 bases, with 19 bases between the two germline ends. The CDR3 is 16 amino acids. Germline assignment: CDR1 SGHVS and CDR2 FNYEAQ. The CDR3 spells CASSKSTGTLNSPLHF. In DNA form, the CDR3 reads TGTGCCAGCAGTAAATCGACAGGCACCCTGAATTCACCCCTCCACTTT.

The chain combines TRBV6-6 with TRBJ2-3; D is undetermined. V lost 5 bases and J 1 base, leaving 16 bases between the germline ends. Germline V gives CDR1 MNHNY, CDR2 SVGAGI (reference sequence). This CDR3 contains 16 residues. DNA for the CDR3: TGTGCCAGCAGTCGAAAGATCTACCGAGGCACAGATACGCAGTATTTT. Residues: CASSRKIYRGTDTQYF.

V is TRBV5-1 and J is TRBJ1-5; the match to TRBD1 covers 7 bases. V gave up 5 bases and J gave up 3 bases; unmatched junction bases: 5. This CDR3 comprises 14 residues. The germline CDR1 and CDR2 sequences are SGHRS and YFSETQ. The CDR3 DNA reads TGCGCCAGCAGTAGGGGACAGCCCAATCAGCCCCAGCATTTT. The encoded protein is CASSRGQPNQPQHF.

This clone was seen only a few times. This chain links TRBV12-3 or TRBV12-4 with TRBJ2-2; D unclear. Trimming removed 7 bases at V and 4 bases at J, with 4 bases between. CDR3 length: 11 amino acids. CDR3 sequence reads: CASTITGELFF. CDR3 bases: TGTGCCAGCACTATCACCGGGGAGCTGTTTTTT.

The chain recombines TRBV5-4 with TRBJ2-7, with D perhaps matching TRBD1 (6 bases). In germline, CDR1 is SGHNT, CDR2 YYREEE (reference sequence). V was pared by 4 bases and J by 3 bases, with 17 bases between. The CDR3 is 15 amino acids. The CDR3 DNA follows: TGTGCCAGCAGCCCTGGTCCCAGGGGAAACTACGAGCAGTACTTC. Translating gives CASSPGPRGNYEQYF.

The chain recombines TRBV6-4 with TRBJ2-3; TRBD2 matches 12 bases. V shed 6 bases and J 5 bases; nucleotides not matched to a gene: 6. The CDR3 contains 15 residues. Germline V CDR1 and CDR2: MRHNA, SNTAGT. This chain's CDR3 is CASSMTSGSLDTQYF. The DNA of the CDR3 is TGTGCCAGCAGCATGACTAGCGGGAGTTTAGATACGCAGTATTTT.

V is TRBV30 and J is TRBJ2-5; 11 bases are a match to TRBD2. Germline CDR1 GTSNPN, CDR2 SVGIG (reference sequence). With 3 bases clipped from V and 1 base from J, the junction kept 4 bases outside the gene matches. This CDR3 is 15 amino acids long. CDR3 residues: CAWSSGLAVQETQYF. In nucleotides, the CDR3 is TGTGCCTGGAGCTCGGGACTAGCGGTCCAAGAGACCCAGTACTTC.

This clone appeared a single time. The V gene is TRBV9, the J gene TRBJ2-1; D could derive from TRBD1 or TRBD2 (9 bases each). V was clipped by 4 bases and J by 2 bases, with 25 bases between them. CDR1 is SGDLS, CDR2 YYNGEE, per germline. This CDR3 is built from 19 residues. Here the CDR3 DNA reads TGTGCCAGCAGCCGTTGGACAGGGGAGCTAGCGGGGACCTACAATGAGCAGTTCTTC. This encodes CASSRWTGELAGTYNEQFF.

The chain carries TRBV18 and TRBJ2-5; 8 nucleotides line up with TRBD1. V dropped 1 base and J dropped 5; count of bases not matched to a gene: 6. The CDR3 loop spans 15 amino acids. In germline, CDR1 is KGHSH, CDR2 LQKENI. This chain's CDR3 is CASSPLADRDETQYF. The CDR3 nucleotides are TGTGCCAGCTCACCACTAGCGGACAGGGATGAGACCCAGTACTTC.

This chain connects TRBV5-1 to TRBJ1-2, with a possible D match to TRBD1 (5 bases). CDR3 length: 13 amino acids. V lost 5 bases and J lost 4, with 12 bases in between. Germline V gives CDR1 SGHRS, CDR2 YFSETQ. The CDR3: CASRTTEPYGYTF. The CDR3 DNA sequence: TGCGCCAGCAGAACGACAGAGCCCTATGGCTACACCTTC.

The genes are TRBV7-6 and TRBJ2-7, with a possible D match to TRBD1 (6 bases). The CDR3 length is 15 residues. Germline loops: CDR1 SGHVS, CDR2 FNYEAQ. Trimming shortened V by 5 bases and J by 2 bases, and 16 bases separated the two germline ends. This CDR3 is CASSPGVRAAYEQYF. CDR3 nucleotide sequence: TGTGCCAGCAGCCCAGGGGTCAGGGCGGCCTACGAGCAGTACTTC. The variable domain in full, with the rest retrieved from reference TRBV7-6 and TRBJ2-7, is GAGVSQSPRYKVTKRGQDVALRCDPISGHVSLYWYRQALGQGPEFLTYFNYEAQQDKSGLPNDRFSAERPEGSISTLTIQRTEQRDSAMYRCASSPGVRAAYEQYFGPGTRLTVT.